This T cell receptor beta chain was recovered during a study of OX40 agonist ivuxolimab in advanced cancers. Broader study findings: The authors also found low normalized T-cell clonal expansion in some nonresponders.

Trimming cost V 1 base and J 5 bases, with 7 bases left between them. Germline V gene lookup returns CDR1 SEHNR and CDR2 FQNEAQ (reference sequence). The CDR3 covers 13 residues. As for this clone: Its antigen is unknown.

Repertoires were generated with immunoSEQ multiplex PCR, while TCRdb's copy carries only in-frame clones and drops some. The table lists thousands of clones, roughly nine tenths of them singletons. The timepoints at which blood was sampled were baseline, cycle 4 day 1, and cycle 7 day 1. The source of this sequence is an adult with an advanced solid tumor such as melanoma, head and neck, liver or kidney cancer. The sample here was CD4+ or CD8+ T cells sorted from blood, taken in a trial of the OX40 agonist ivuxolimab. V and J are TRBV7-9 and TRBJ2-3; TRBD2 might be the D (5 bases). CDR3 coding DNA: TGTGCCAGCAGCTTAGTAGGAGGAGATACGCAGTATTTT. Protein sequence: CASSLVGGDTQYF.